This T cell receptor beta chain was documented in a study of blood T cell repertoires in COVID-19 (dated by TCRdb to the early 2020s). For the wider study: Collaborator samples came from the United States, Italy and Spain and covered acute and convalescent phases of COVID-19. The prospective study material was composed of cDNA or gDNA derived from T cells, B-cell-depleted T cells, or PBMCs. Subjects who had been exposed to COVID-19, were actively infected with it, or had recovered from it provided the deeply sampled blood TCRbeta repertoires that made up the dataset. A freely available public database, intended as a resource for researchers studying the immune response to SARS-CoV-2, is where the repertoires were released. Samples came from the ongoing ImmuneRACE study (first 160 participants) plus 1,254 subjects from 6 global collaborators. A de-identified subject ID, COVID-19 status, age in years and sex were almost always included in the sample metadata. Where HLA class I and class II types were available, the types were taken from metadata supplied by the sample provider, not from assay-based typing. What the authors observed across the whole study: How much clinical and demographic metadata was included differed by source and by participant, and the metadata was provided uncurated.

This clone was seen once. What this receptor recognizes is not known. No base quality values were provided; no much bigger clone lies one nucleotide off. Collaborating institutions collected whole blood in K2EDTA tubes following their own protocols. For TCRbeta analysis, collaborators shipped samples as frozen whole blood, isolated PBMCs, or DNA extracted from either of those sample types. V has 6 bases trimmed and J has 0 bases trimmed; junction bases matching no gene number 16. CDR1 and CDR2 were assigned from the germline V gene (reference sequence) as LNHDA and SQIVND. The CDR3 starts with the cysteine, ends with the phenylalanine, and has 18 residues. Of the read, only the CDR3 DNA is kept; its 54 bases are in frame from base 1. TCRbeta CDR3 regions were amplified from genomic DNA using the immunoSEQ Assay, a bias-controlled multiplex PCR. As for the authors' bioinformatics: The number of nucleated cells in each sample was estimated from the amplification of reference gene primers within the assay. To quantify the absolute abundance of each unique TCRbeta CDR3 rearrangement, sequence reads were collapsed and filtered. Productive Simpson clonality was computed per sample as the square root of Simpson's diversity index over productive rearrangements. TCRdb carries this immuneACCESS record with in-frame sequences only. Its versions omit some clonotypes, under half of them owing to an unresolved V gene in the studies checked, with the rest unexplained. Clonal size and the V and J genes are those of that table, whereas D and trimming came from the DNA. The sample records about 50,000 clones, 85% of which are singletons. 10% of the sample goes to the ten largest clones.

Recombination connected TRBV19 to TRBJ1-1; 7 junctional bases match TRBD1. The sequence was obtained from a human donor in a cohort sampled during active COVID-19. The sequenced sample consisted of peripheral blood. The CDR3 region has the sequence CASSGWVRQGKMNTEAFF. The sequenced DNA is TGTGCCAGTAGCGGGTGGGTCCGACAGGGAAAGATGAACACTGAAGCTTTCTTT.